This T cell receptor (beta chain) was recovered during a study of T cell repertoires in cytomegalovirus infection. TCRdb called the reads again in MiXCR, with one record for every CDR3 protein. In the table there are about 160,000 distinct CDR3 sequences, more than 15% of which are singletons. This clonotype was observed a handful of times. The V gene's germline CDR1 is SGHVS and CDR2 FNYEAQ. The CDR3 contains 17 residues. Germline trimming cut 5 bases from V and 2 bases from J; bases unmatched to any gene: 12. V gene TRBV7-6 combines with J gene TRBJ2-5, with 9 bases identical to TRBD2. This receptor was identified in a human donor in good health (CMV status not recorded). Some clones in this sample may be carry-over from other donors' samples. The sample was CD8+ T cells from PBMCs. CDR3 sequence: CASSPPKLSGGQETQYF. The CDR3 nucleotides are TGTGCCAGCAGCCCCCCAAAACTTAGCGGGGGACAAGAGACCCAGTACTTC.